This is a list of T cell receptor beta chains from one sample in a study of blood T cell repertoires in COVID-19. The repertoire was sequenced with immunoSEQ multiplex PCR; TCRdb's copy has only in-frame clones and lacks some. Among approximately 230,000 clones listed, around 83% were seen once. Sample: peripheral blood. The receptors were gathered from an older man with acute or convalescent COVID-19. The CDR3 runs from the conserved cysteine through the conserved F or W. A D gene is named only where the DNA matches it firmly. Where a row states a size, it is once, few, many or the class of an expanded clone; other rows omit it.

V	D	size	J	CDR3	DNA
TRBV6-5	-	few	TRBJ1-1	CASITGLVNTEAFF	TGTGCCAGCATTACTGGACTCGTGAACACTGAAGCTTTCTTT
TRBV5-1	TRBD2	-	TRBJ2-7	CASSLIAGGLSYEQYF	TGCGCCAGCAGCTTAATCGCGGGAGGTCTCTCCTACGAGCAGTACTTC
TRBV9	TRBD2	-	TRBJ2-1	CASSAARGSNHNEQFF	TGTGCCAGCAGCGCCGCGCGCGGGAGTAACCACAATGAGCAGTTCTTC
TRBV7-3	-	-	TRBJ2-5	CASSLTLEETQYF	TGTGCCAGCAGCTTAACTTTGGAGGAGACCCAGTACTTC
TRBV12-3/TRBV12-4	-	-	TRBJ2-7	CASSLSVYEQYF	TGTGCCAGCAGTTTATCAGTCTACGAGCAGTACTTC
TRBV7-6	-	-	TRBJ2-2	CASSLVPSGGGTGELFF	TGTGCCAGCAGCTTAGTACCCTCCGGGGGAGGTACCGGGGAGCTGTTTTTT
TRBV27	TRBD2	few	TRBJ2-2	CASSFSSGRANGELFF	TGTGCCAGCAGTTTTAGTAGCGGGAGGGCCAACGGGGAGCTGTTTTTT
TRBV10-2	-	once	TRBJ2-5	CASSEFGGQETQYF	TGCGCCAGCAGTGAGTTCGGGGGCCAAGAGACCCAGTACTTC
TRBV7-2	TRBD2	-	TRBJ2-5	CASSLRTSGGRQYF	TGTGCCAGCAGCTTAAGGACTAGCGGGGGCCGCCAGTACTTC
TRBV5-5	-	-	TRBJ2-7	CASSLESGPTYEQYF	TGTGCCAGCAGCTTGGAAAGTGGCCCCACCTACGAGCAGTACTTC
TRBV5-5	-	-	TRBJ1-5	CASSWAGEQPQHF	TGTGCCAGCAGCTGGGCAGGCGAACAGCCCCAGCATTTT
TRBV6-5	-	-	TRBJ2-7	CASGRTISDEQYF	TGTGCCAGCGGGAGGACAATATCGGACGAGCAGTACTTC
TRBV14	-	-	TRBJ2-1	CASSQQISSYNEQFF	TGTGCCAGCAGCCAACAAATCAGCTCCTACAATGAGCAGTTCTTC
TRBV6-1	-	-	TRBJ2-5	CASSGLVRGRMLETQYF	TGTGCCAGCAGTGGACTCGTACGGGGGAGGATGCTAGAGACCCAGTACTTC
TRBV7-2	TRBD2	-	TRBJ2-2	CASSLIAGGPGELFF	TGTGCCAGCAGCTTAATAGCGGGGGGGCCCGGGGAGCTGTTTTTT
TRBV19	-	-	TRBJ2-1	CASSMESTTYNEQFF	TGTGCCAGTAGTATGGAGAGCACCACCTACAATGAGCAGTTCTTC
TRBV5-1	TRBD1	-	TRBJ2-7	CASSPLIGTGVPYEQYF	TGCGCCAGCAGCCCGTTAATTGGGACAGGGGTTCCCTACGAGCAGTACTTC
TRBV5-1	-	few	TRBJ2-7	CASSLETEFYEQYF	TGCGCCAGCAGCTTGGAAACAGAATTCTACGAGCAGTACTTC
TRBV25-1	-	-	TRBJ2-5	CASSGNGVGETQYF	TGTGCCAGCAGTGGGAACGGGGTGGGGGAGACCCAGTACTTC
TRBV6-5	-	-	TRBJ2-7	CASSPTGEAYVQYF	TGTGCCAGCAGCCCCACAGGGGAGGCCTACGTGCAGTACTTC
TRBV14	TRBD2	few	TRBJ2-1	CASSQLGGVTINLGQFF	TGTGCCAGCAGCCAACTCGGGGGGGTTACAATTAACCTAGGGCAGTTCTTC
TRBV5-1	-	few	TRBJ1-1	CASSVGQMNTEAFF	TGCGCCAGCAGCGTAGGACAGATGAACACTGAAGCTTTCTTT
TRBV18	TRBD1	-	TRBJ1-2	CASSPDWTGVAYGYTF	TGTGCCAGCTCACCAGATTGGACAGGGGTCGCCTATGGCTACACCTTC
TRBV2	TRBD2	-	TRBJ2-3	CASSPGLAGTDTQYF	TGTGCCAGCAGTCCGGGACTAGCGGGCACAGATACGCAGTATTTT
TRBV19	TRBD2	-	TRBJ2-1	CASSIGAVAGEGDEQFF	TGTGCCAGTAGTATAGGTGCAGTAGCGGGAGAGGGCGATGAGCAGTTCTTC
TRBV5-4	-	-	TRBJ1-3	CASSLDQGNTIYF	TGTGCCAGCAGCTTGGATCAGGGAAACACCATATATTTT
TRBV29-1	-	-	TRBJ2-5	CSVERSGVATQYF	TGCAGCGTTGAAAGATCGGGGGTTGCGACCCAGTACTTC
TRBV6-5	-	-	TRBJ2-5	CASSSQGSQETQYF	TGTGCCAGCAGTTCGCAGGGGTCCCAAGAGACCCAGTACTTC
TRBV19	-	-	TRBJ2-3	CASSIYRATDTQYF	TGTGCCAGTAGTATCTACAGGGCCACAGATACGCAGTATTTT
TRBV27	TRBD2	-	TRBJ2-2	CASSYRNLAANTGELFF	TGTGCCAGCAGTTACCGAAACCTAGCGGCGAACACCGGGGAGCTGTTTTTT
TRBV5-1	-	-	TRBJ1-2	CASSSEGVSVYGYTF	TGCGCCAGCAGCTCCGAAGGGGTTTCGGTGTATGGCTACACCTTC
TRBV24-1	TRBD1	-	TRBJ2-5	CATSEPGTGRETQYF	TGTGCCACCAGTGAGCCCGGGACAGGGAGGGAGACCCAGTACTTC
TRBV29-1	TRBD2	few	TRBJ2-7	CSVISPSGRAGDEQYF	TGCAGCGTTATATCTCCTAGCGGGAGGGCCGGTGACGAGCAGTACTTC
TRBV19	-	-	TRBJ2-1	CATHPTGSAAGEQFF	TGTGCCACTCACCCGACCGGGTCCGCCGCGGGTGAGCAGTTCTTC
TRBV7-9	-	-	TRBJ1-1	CASSLLGAGNTEAFF	TGTGCCAGCAGCTTACTGGGCGCAGGGAACACTGAAGCTTTCTTT
TRBV7-9	TRBD1	few	TRBJ2-6	CASSWTGAPGANVLTF	TGTGCCAGCAGCTGGACAGGGGCTCCTGGGGCCAACGTCCTGACTTTC
TRBV4-1	-	-	TRBJ1-1	CASSQEITVNTEAFF	TGCGCCAGCAGCCAAGAAATAACAGTGAACACTGAAGCTTTCTTT
TRBV19	TRBD1	-	TRBJ2-3	CASSILNPGQRITDTQYF	TGTGCCAGTAGTATCCTCAATCCGGGACAGCGTATCACAGATACGCAGTATTTT
TRBV19	-	-	TRBJ2-7	CASAGGQQYEQYF	TGTGCCAGCGCTGGGGGACAACAATACGAGCAGTACTTC
TRBV5-3	TRBD2	-	TRBJ2-1	CARSQGLAGVYNEQFF	TGTGCCAGAAGCCAGGGACTAGCGGGAGTGTATAATGAGCAGTTCTTC
TRBV7-9	TRBD1	-	TRBJ2-2	CASSRDRGDGELFF	TGTGCCAGCAGCCGGGACAGGGGGGACGGGGAGCTGTTTTTT
TRBV5-1	-	-	TRBJ2-1	CASSLLSGYSYNEQFF	TGCGCCAGCAGCTTGTTATCAGGGTACTCCTACAATGAGCAGTTCTTC
TRBV29-1	TRBD2	-	TRBJ2-3	CSVSSTGTSGLTDTQYF	TGCAGCGTTAGTAGTACAGGGACTAGCGGGCTGACAGATACGCAGTATTTT
TRBV7-3	TRBD1	few	TRBJ2-2	CASSRQGSGELFF	TGTGCCAGCAGCAGACAGGGGAGCGGGGAGCTGTTTTTT
TRBV29-1	-	-	TRBJ2-7	CSVEGVGMGPGEQYF	TGCAGCGTTGAAGGGGTCGGGATGGGCCCGGGCGAGCAGTACTTC
TRBV30	-	few	TRBJ1-6	CAWSGAYNSPLHF	TGTGCCTGGAGCGGAGCCTATAATTCACCCCTCCACTTT
TRBV9	-	-	TRBJ2-5	CASSPRPSERQETQYF	TGTGCCAGCAGCCCTCGCCCTAGCGAGAGACAAGAGACCCAGTACTTC
TRBV2	TRBD1	-	TRBJ2-1	CASGSGTGTYEQFF	TGTGCCAGCGGGTCCGGGACAGGGACCTATGAGCAGTTCTTC
TRBV24-1	TRBD1	-	TRBJ2-5	CATSDAGTAQETQYF	TGTGCCACCAGTGATGCCGGGACAGCCCAAGAGACCCAGTACTTC
TRBV30	TRBD2	-	TRBJ2-7	CAWNGGSGGYEQYF	TGTGCCTGGAATGGGGGTAGCGGGGGCTACGAGCAGTACTTC
TRBV7-6	-	-	TRBJ2-5	CASSLGRLRISGQETQYF	TGTGCCAGCAGCTTAGGTCGGTTGCGGATTTCGGGCCAAGAGACCCAGTACTTC
TRBV3-1/TRBV3-2	-	few	TRBJ2-7	CASSLRSRQGRVHEQYF	TGTGCCAGCAGTCTCCGGTCCCGACAGGGGAGGGTCCACGAGCAGTACTTC
TRBV15	TRBD2	many	TRBJ2-7	CATSSLAGGNYEQYF	TGTGCCACCAGCAGCTTAGCGGGAGGGAACTACGAGCAGTACTTC
TRBV28	-	-	TRBJ2-7	CASNAPGGSGSYEQYF	TGTGCCAGCAACGCCCCCGGGGGAAGTGGGTCCTACGAGCAGTACTTC